This entry is about one T cell receptor beta chain. Its antigen is still unknown. These data come from a study of shared clonotypes between healthy human individuals. Some clones are missing from TCRdb's copy, which holds only in-frame ones; the method was immunoSEQ multiplex PCR. Here the sample spans approximately 500,000 clones, 96% being singletons. The V gene lost 0 bases and the J gene lost 0 bases, with 6 bases spanning the gap. CDR3 length: 16 amino acids. CDR1 is ENHRY and CDR2 is SYGVKD in the germline V gene. Study outcomes and limitations: Clonotypes shared by all four sorted-subset donors had higher generation probabilities than non-shared clonotypes.

Sequencing was done on a sample of naive CD4+ T cells sorted from blood. The subset: CD45RA+ positively selected. V usage is TRBV10-3 and J usage is TRBJ2-6, with D possibly TRBD2 on 5 matching bases. The TCR was taken from a woman in her twenties or thirties in good health. Here the CDR3 reads CAISESGSSGANVLTF. In DNA form, the CDR3 reads TGTGCCATCAGTGAGTCGGGGAGCTCTGGGGCCAACGTCCTGACTTTC.